Presented here are 3 T cell receptor beta chains from one specimen sequenced in a study of T cell responses to AZD1222 COVID-19 vaccine. The method was immunoSEQ multiplex PCR; TCRdb's version includes in-frame clones alone and lacks a portion of them. The table shows more than 100,000 clones, with 90% to 95% occurring only once. The source was peripheral blood, collected on day 0 of AZD1222 vaccination. These receptors all stem from an adult in good health.

V usage is TRBV7-9 and J usage is TRBJ1-3, with a weak D call TRBD1 (6 bases). CDR1 SEHNR and CDR2 FQNEAQ come from the germline V gene (reference sequence). The CDR3 contains 13 residues. V lost 4 bases to trimming and J lost 8 bases, with 12 bases between them. The CDR3 protein is CASSSNRADTIYF. In DNA form, the CDR3 reads TGTGCCAGCAGCTCGAACAGGGCGGACACCATATATTTT.

The chain uses TRBV10-3 and TRBJ2-3, with TRBD1 matching 8 bases. With V trimmed by 6 bases and J by 4 bases, 9 bases remained unmatched. From germline, CDR1 is ENHRY and CDR2 SYGVKD. The CDR3 runs to 15 residues. This CDR3 reads CAIRVDRAGPDTQYF. CDR3 DNA sequence: TGTGCCATCAGGGTGGACAGGGCTGGCCCAGATACGCAGTATTTT.

This sequence joins TRBV10-3 and TRBJ2-7; 9 nucleotides align to TRBD1. The V and J ends lost 3 bases and 3 bases, in that order; junction bases with no gene match: 6. This CDR3 is built from 15 residues. Germline V lookup: CDR1 ENHRY, CDR2 SYGVKD. Written as DNA, the CDR3 is TGTGCCATCAGTGAAGGGACAGGGATAGGCTACGAGCAGTACTTC. Protein product: CAISEGTGIGYEQYF.